This passage covers 25 T cell receptor beta chains from one sample sequenced in a study of cytomegalovirus exposure and HLA in healthy donors. 60 Vbeta and 13 Jbeta primers were used in PCR. This table comes from immunoSEQ multiplex PCR, and its TCRdb copy is limited to in-frame clones, with some not included. The data show 150,000 to 200,000 clones, approximately 82% seen once. Sequencing was done on a sample of PBMCs. All receptors come from a man aged 50-59 years in good health and CMV-seropositive.

This clone has just a few counts. The chain uses TRBV5-1 and TRBJ2-3; TRBD2 agrees at 9 bases. The germline V gene has CDR1 SGHRS and CDR2 YFSETQ. This CDR3 is 17 amino acids long. J gave up 2 bases and V 2 bases, and 9 bases lay outside the gene matches. For the CDR3, the DNA is TGCGCCAGCAGCTTTTTGGCTAGCGGGACCCCCACAGATACGCAGTATTTT. Protein product: CASSFLASGTPTDTQYF.

This clone was observed a few times. The chain has TRBV5-4 and TRBJ2-2; TRBD2 matches at 8 bases. V shed 5 bases, J shed 3 bases, and the junction held 9 bases outside the gene matches. The V gene's germline CDR1 is SGHNT and CDR2 YYREEE (reference sequence). The CDR3 has 16 amino acids. The CDR3 nucleotides read TGTGCCAGCAGTCCTGGGGTAGCGGGACACACCGGGGAGCTGTTTTTT. Its translation: CASSPGVAGHTGELFF.

The rearrangement links TRBV19 to TRBJ2-3; 7 positions agree with TRBD2. The CDR3 length is 15 residues. V trimming: 5 bases; J trimming: 5 bases; junction bases outside the gene matches: 10. CDR1 is LNHDA, CDR2 SQIVND, per germline (reference sequence). The CDR3 nucleotides read TGTGCCAGTAGTGCCCCCGGTACGGGGGGAGATACGCAGTATTTT. It encodes CASSAPGTGGDTQYF.

CDR3 sequence (DNA): TGTGCCAGCAGCTTTTCAAGCGGGAGCGGAGATACGCAGTATTTT. Its translation: CASSFSSGSGDTQYF. V usage is TRBV11-3 and J usage is TRBJ2-3; TRBD2 matches at 8 bases. Trimming cost V 3 bases and J 5 bases; bases outside gene matches: 7. CDR1 and CDR2 from the germline V gene are SGHNT and YENEEA. The CDR3 totals 15 residues.

This clone occurred once. CDR3 region: CASSPRTRAGELFF. CDR3 nucleotide sequence: TGTGCCAGCAGCCCCCGGACTCGCGCCGGGGAGCTGTTTTTT. The chain uses TRBV7-9 and TRBJ2-2, with D perhaps matching TRBD2 (5 bases). Germline values: CDR1 SEHNR, CDR2 FQNEAQ (reference sequence). The CDR3 loop spans 14 amino acids. Trimming took 5 bases from V and 6 from J, leaving 13 bases between them.

J is TRBJ2-1 and V is TRBV5-1; D might be TRBD1 (5 bases). Deletions cut 2 bases from V and 8 bases from J, with 11 bases between. Germline lookup yields CDR1 SGHRS and CDR2 YFSETQ. This CDR3 is built from 13 residues. The CDR3 sequence: CASSLGVGYEQFF. CDR3 bases: TGCGCCAGCAGCTTAGGGGTAGGGTATGAGCAGTTCTTC.

V is TRBV27 and J is TRBJ2-7, with D maybe TRBD2 (6 bases). V lost 3 bases and J lost 0, with 12 bases in between. The CDR3 loop spans 15 amino acids. Germline CDR1 reads MNHEY; CDR2 reads SMNVEV (reference sequence). CDR3 bases: TGTGCCAGCAGTTTGGTGGGAGGCCCCTCCTACGAGCAGTACGTC. Translation gives CASSLVGGPSYEQYV.

The V and J genes are TRBV5-6 and TRBJ2-7; D may be TRBD1 (5 bases). The CDR3 is 14 residues long. In germline, CDR1 is SGHDT, CDR2 YYEEEE. V shed 0 bases and J shed 3 bases, with 10 bases lying between them. CDR3: CASSLETVDYEQYF. The CDR3 DNA reads TGTGCCAGCAGCTTGGAGACAGTCGACTACGAGCAGTACTTC.

The gene calls are TRBV5-1 and TRBJ2-5; D may be TRBD1 (5 bases). The CDR3 runs to 13 residues. V shed 0 bases and J shed 6 bases, with 9 bases lying between them. Germline V gene data show CDR1 as SGHRS and CDR2 as YFSETQ. CDR3 amino acids: CASSLVGDQTQYF. For the CDR3, the DNA is TGCGCCAGCAGCTTGGTAGGGGATCAGACCCAGTACTTC. Full variable domain (missing parts from reference TRBV5-1 and TRBJ2-5): KAGVTQTPRYLIKTRGQQVTLSCSPISGHRSVSWYQQTPGQGLQFLFEYFSETQRNKGNFPGRFSGRQFSNSRSEMNVSTLELGDSALYLCASSLVGDQTQYFGPGTRLLVL.

This clone was observed a few times. The gene calls are TRBV18 and TRBJ1-2, with 8 bases fitting TRBD1. Germline CDR1 KGHSH, CDR2 LQKENI. CDR3 length: 18 residues. The J segment lost 4 bases and the V segment lost 3 bases, leaving 16 bases of the junction unmatched. CDR3 sequence (DNA): TGTGCCAGCTCACCCAACCAAGCAAAGGACAGGGTCCGCTATGGCTACACCTTC. This sequence encodes CASSPNQAKDRVRYGYTF.

A few counts support this clone. The V call is TRBV9, the J call TRBJ2-1, with D possibly TRBD2 on 6 matching bases. The CDR3 has 16 amino acids. The V gene lost 0 bases and the J gene lost 8 bases, with 18 bases spanning the gap. From germline, CDR1 is SGDLS and CDR2 YYNGEE. Here the CDR3 DNA reads TGTGCCAGCAGCGTAGGACTAGGTCGGAACGGGGATGAGCAGTTCTTC. This codes for CASSVGLGRNGDEQFF.

V usage is TRBV29-1 and J usage is TRBJ2-7, with 7 bases matching TRBD2. Germline V gene sequence: CDR1 SQVTM, CDR2 ANQGSEA. V lost 8 bases to trimming and J lost 0 bases; unmatched junction nucleotides: 7. CDR3 length: 13 amino acids. CDR3 DNA sequence: TGCAGCTTTCGACTAGCTGACTCCTACGAGCAGTACTTC. Its protein is CSFRLADSYEQYF.

The chain uses TRBV12-5 and TRBJ2-3, with 9 nucleotides matching TRBD1. CDR1 and CDR2 (germline): LGHNT, FRNRAP. This CDR3 has 17 residues. Unmatched junction bases numbered 9, after V lost 1 base and J lost 4 bases. CDR3 sequence: CASGLDRGRLNSDTQYF. Here the CDR3 DNA reads TGTGCTAGTGGTTTGGACAGGGGGCGACTCAACTCAGATACGCAGTATTTT.

The chain uses TRBV29-1 and TRBJ2-3, with 7 bases fitting TRBD2. V dropped 6 bases and J dropped 2; count of bases not matched to a gene: 11. The CDR3 is 15 amino acids. The V gene's germline CDR1 is SQVTM and CDR2 ANQGSEA. The CDR3 DNA sequence: TGCAGCGTGAGGCCGGGGGGAATATTCACAGATACGCAGTATTTT. This codes for CSVRPGGIFTDTQYF.

The chain is built from TRBV6-1 and TRBJ1-2; D might be TRBD1 (5 bases). Trimming left V 6 bases short and J 5 bases short, with 13 bases between. Per germline, CDR1 MNHNS and CDR2 SASEGT. The CDR3 runs 13 residues. The CDR3: CASSRSGGYGYTF. The CDR3 DNA follows: TGTGCCAGCAGCCGTTCCGGGGGGTATGGCTACACCTTC.

This chain connects TRBV19 to TRBJ2-1, with D unclear. The CDR3 totals 15 residues. Between the trimmed V and J ends, which lost 5 bases and 8 bases, there was a span of 19 bases. The germline V gene has CDR1 LNHDA and CDR2 SQIVND (reference sequence). CDR3: CASSGPLSSVDEQFF. Here the CDR3 DNA reads TGTGCCAGTAGTGGCCCCTTATCAAGCGTCGATGAGCAGTTCTTC.

CDR3 residues: CASVSSDTQYF. CDR3 DNA sequence: TGTGCCAGCGTCAGTTCAGATACGCAGTATTTT. The chain combines TRBV6-4 with TRBJ2-3; D remains ambiguous. Between the trimmed V and J ends, which lost 8 bases and 4 bases, there was a span of 7 bases. CDR3 size: 11 residues. The germline CDR1 and CDR2 sequences are MRHNA and SNTAGT.

This sequence joins TRBV5-1 and TRBJ1-2, with 11 bases fitting TRBD1. J was trimmed by 4 bases and V by 4 bases; bases with no gene match: 21. CDR3 size: 20 residues. Germline CDR1 SGHRS, CDR2 YFSETQ. CDR3 loop: CASSQPGPGQGVRGPYGYTF. CDR3 in DNA: TGCGCCAGCAGCCAACCCGGACCGGGACAGGGGGTGAGAGGTCCCTATGGCTACACCTTC.

The chain employs TRBV25-1 and TRBJ2-5; maybe TRBD2 (6 bases). Gene TRBJ2-7 matches the end of the DNA better, so the J call may be wrong. Germline V gives CDR1 MGHDK, CDR2 SYGVNS. The CDR3 length is 15 residues. The DNA for the CDR3 is TGTGCCAGCAGTCCTGGGGGGAGCACCGACTACGAGCAGTACTTC. It is translated as CASSPGGSTDYEQYF.

This clone was seen more than once but under ten times. The CDR3 is CASSYGLFNEQFF. CDR3 nucleotides: TGTGCCAGCAGTTACGGACTGTTTAATGAGCAGTTCTTC. The chain has TRBV6-6 and TRBJ2-1; perhaps TRBD2 as D (5 bases). The germline gives CDR1 MNHNY, CDR2 SVGAGI (reference sequence). The CDR3 has 13 residues. V was trimmed by 2 bases and J by 7 bases, leaving 9 bases between them.

The chain carries TRBV29-1 and TRBJ2-2; the D gene is possibly TRBD2 (6 bases). CDR1 SQVTM and CDR2 ANQGSEA come from the germline V gene. Trimming left V 4 bases short and J 4 bases short, with 13 bases between. The CDR3 has 14 residues. Here the CDR3 reads CSVVAGGITGELFF. CDR3 nucleotides: TGCAGCGTTGTGGCCGGAGGGATCACCGGGGAGCTGTTTTTT.

This chain connects TRBV14 to TRBJ2-7, with TRBD1 as a possible D gene (6 bases). V was pared by 4 bases and J by 5 bases, with 15 bases between. This CDR3 contains 14 residues. CDR1 and CDR2 (germline): SGHDN, FVKESK. Here the CDR3 reads CASSPYRAPDEQYF. As DNA, the CDR3 is TGTGCCAGCAGCCCCTACAGGGCTCCGGACGAGCAGTACTTC. Supplemented by reference TRBV14 and TRBJ2-7, the full variable domain reads EAGVTQFPSHSVIEKGQTVTLRCDPISGHDNLYWYRRVMGKEIKFLLHFVKESKQDESGMPNNRFLAERTGGTYSTLKVQPAELEDSGVYFCASSPYRAPDEQYFGPGTRLTVT.

As to this clone: The junction and the germline gene differ at one end; a read error may be behind it. The J gene is TRBJ1-5, the V gene TRBV7-9, with 9 bases matching TRBD1. CDR1 and CDR2 (germline): SEHNR, FQNEAQ (reference sequence). The CDR3 contains 16 residues. Here the CDR3 DNA reads TGTTCCAGCAGCTTACCCGGGACAGGGAAGGATCAGCCCCAGCATTTT. It codes for CSSSLPGTGKDQPQHF. Filled out from reference TRBV7-9 and TRBJ1-5, the complete variable domain reads DTGVSQNPRHKITKRGQNVTFRCDPISEHNRLYWYRQTLGQGPEFLTYFQNEAQLEKSRLLSDRFSAERPKGSFSTLEIQRTEQGDSAMYLCSSSLPGTGKDQPQHFGDGTRLSIL.

V usage is TRBV9 and J usage is TRBJ2-1, with 9 bases that match TRBD1. The J segment lost 8 bases and the V segment lost 2 bases, leaving 11 bases of the junction unmatched. Germline V gene data show CDR1 as SGDLS and CDR2 as YYNGEE. This CDR3 is built from 16 residues. The CDR3 DNA sequence: TGTGCCAGCAGCGTCTCGACAGGGGGGTATATGGATGAGCAGTTCTTC. Its protein is CASSVSTGGYMDEQFF. The variable domain in full, completed from reference TRBV9 and TRBJ2-1, reads DSGVTQTPKHLITATGQRVTLRCSPRSGDLSVYWYQQSLDQGLQFLIQYYNGEERAKGNILERFSAQQFPDLHSELNLSSLELGDSALYFCASSVSTGGYMDEQFFGPGTRLTVL.

The gene calls are TRBV27 and TRBJ2-1; perhaps TRBD2 as D (6 bases). Trimming pared 5 bases from V and 1 base from J, leaving 12 bases between. Germline loops: CDR1 MNHEY, CDR2 SMNVEV (reference sequence). The CDR3 is 15 amino acids. As DNA, the CDR3 is TGTGCCAGCAGTACGCCGGAGGGGTCCTACAATGAGCAGTTCTTC. It yields the protein CASSTPEGSYNEQFF.